Following are 3 T cell receptor beta chains from one sample sequenced in a study of regulatory T cells in long-lasting Graves disease. Arm-PCR of CDR3 regions and iRepertoire HTBI primers were the basis on which TCR beta libraries were built. TCRdb re-analysed the multiplex PCR reads in MiXCR, keeping a single row per CDR3 protein. The profile shows some 340,000 distinct CDR3 sequences, approximately 25% of them singletons. Indicated time point: persistent/refractory GD, antithyroid drugs over 5 years with positive TRAb. The TCR library was prepared using RNA isolated from PBMCs. The sequencing used peripheral blood mononuclear cells (PBMCs), collected when the disease was refractory, from a patient treated with antithyroid drugs. The origin of the receptors is a woman aged 35 to 49 with Graves disease.

This clonotype appeared many times. The genes are TRBV25-1 and TRBJ2-7; weak D call: TRBD1 (6 bases). The CDR3 has 15 residues. Germline loops: CDR1 MGHDK, CDR2 SYGVNS. V was pared by 3 bases and J by 2 bases, with 14 bases between. The CDR3 DNA is TGTGCCAGCAGTGAGGGGTTCAGGGGACCCTACGAGCAGTACTTC. This gives the protein CASSEGFRGPYEQYF.

This clonotype showed up many times. The CDR3 bases are TGTGCCAGCAGTTTCTCGGCCGGGGAGCTGTTTTTT. Translation: CASSFSAGELFF. The chain combines TRBV12-3 or TRBV12-4 with TRBJ2-2; D call uncertain. The CDR3 is 12 amino acids. The ends were cut back, 3 bases at V and 6 bases at J, with 5 bases in the middle.

The V call is TRBV28, the J call TRBJ2-1; TRBD2 matches 12 bases. The CDR3 sequence is 18 residues long. The V and J ends lost 3 bases and 9 bases, in that order; junction bases with no gene match: 15. Per the germline V gene, CDR1 is MDHEN and CDR2 is SYDVKM. The CDR3 nucleotides read TGTGCCAGCAGTTTTCGCCGTGGGCTAGCGGGAGGGCCTGTTGAGCAGTTCTTC. This gives the protein CASSFRRGLAGGPVEQFF.